This entry lists 8 T cell receptor beta chains sequenced from one sample in a study of cytomegalovirus exposure and HLA in healthy donors. Only in-frame clones appear in the TCRdb table, and some are missing; sequencing was by immunoSEQ multiplex PCR. The sample lists some 140,000 clones, roughly four fifths seen once, with about 1.5% in the top ten. Sequenced: PBMCs. The receptors derive from a woman aged 30 to 39 in good health and CMV-seronegative.

This chain links TRBV18 with TRBJ2-3; TRBD1 matches at 9 bases. This CDR3 is 16 amino acids long. The V gene's germline CDR1 is KGHSH and CDR2 LQKENI. Trimming removed 4 bases from V and 3 bases from J; junction bases left unmatched: 8. The DNA of the CDR3 is TGTGCCAGCTCACTAACGACAGGGGGAGTGACAGATACGCAGTATTTT. Translating it yields CASSLTTGGVTDTQYF.

A single count supports this clone. This chain uses TRBV5-1 with TRBJ2-1; possible D gene TRBD2, 5 bases. Trimming took 0 bases from V and 7 from J, leaving 11 bases between them. This CDR3 is built from 14 residues. Germline V CDR1 and CDR2: SGHRS, YFSETQ. The CDR3: CASSLASSGNEQFF. The CDR3 nucleotides are TGCGCCAGCAGCTTGGCCTCTTCGGGGAATGAGCAGTTCTTC. The full variable domain, with the rest looked up from reference TRBV5-1 and TRBJ2-1, is KAGVTQTPRYLIKTRGQQVTLSCSPISGHRSVSWYQQTPGQGLQFLFEYFSETQRNKGNFPGRFSGRQFSNSRSEMNVSTLELGDSALYLCASSLASSGNEQFFGPGTRLTVL.

The rearrangement uses TRBV9 and TRBJ2-3, with 11 bases matching TRBD2. Germline V CDR1 and CDR2: SGDLS, YYNGEE. The J segment lost 2 bases and the V segment lost 6 bases, leaving 2 bases of the junction unmatched. The length of the CDR3 is 14 residues. The CDR3 DNA reads TGTGCCAGCACGACTAGCGGGAACACAGATACGCAGTATTTT. Translating it yields CASTTSGNTDTQYF.

The chain links TRBV4-1 to TRBJ1-5; 7 nucleotides match TRBD1. J gave up 9 bases and V 3 bases, and 11 bases lay outside the gene matches. Germline values: CDR1 MGHRA, CDR2 YSYEKL. The CDR3 spans 15 residues. CDR3 amino acids: CASSQDGQAWGPQHF. DNA for the CDR3: TGCGCCAGCAGCCAGGACGGACAGGCTTGGGGGCCCCAGCATTTT.

The chain joins TRBV9 to TRBJ2-1; 7 positions agree with TRBD1. The CDR3 is made up of 15 amino acids. CDR1 and CDR2 (germline): SGDLS, YYNGEE. With V trimmed by 4 bases and J by 0 bases, 4 bases remained unmatched. The CDR3 spells CASSFTGASYNEQFF. The DNA for the CDR3 is TGTGCCAGCAGCTTTACAGGGGCCTCCTACAATGAGCAGTTCTTC.

A single count supports this clone. CDR3 in amino acids: CASSEISSVKTQYF. CDR3 nucleotide sequence: TGTGCCAGCAGTGAGATTTCTAGCGTGAAGACCCAGTACTTC. The chain couples TRBV6-1 to TRBJ2-5, with D tentatively TRBD2 (6 bases). The CDR3 covers 14 residues. CDR1 is MNHNS, CDR2 SASEGT, per germline. Trimming removed 3 bases at V and 6 bases at J, with 14 bases between.

The chain joins TRBV29-1 to TRBJ2-3, with 10 bases aligning to TRBD1. V shed 1 base and J 6 bases; nucleotides not matched to a gene: 10. This CDR3 is 16 amino acids long. Germline CDR1 and CDR2: SQVTM and ANQGSEA. In nucleotides, the CDR3 is TGCAGCGTTGAAGGAGACAGGGGGCGCTTCTCCGATACGCAGTATTTT. Encoded protein: CSVEGDRGRFSDTQYF.

This chain uses TRBV19 with TRBJ2-6, with 7 nucleotides matching TRBD1. This CDR3 is 17 amino acids long. The junction had 6 bases not matched to a gene; V was cut back by 4 bases and J by 0 bases. Germline V lookup: CDR1 LNHDA, CDR2 SQIVND (reference sequence). The DNA for the CDR3 is TGTGCCAGTAGTAGCCGGACAGGTCTCTCTGGGGCCAACGTCCTGACTTTC. Encoded protein: CASSSRTGLSGANVLTF.